The TCR beta chain described here comes from a study of cytotoxic CD8 clonotypes in ibrutinib-treated CLL. Study conclusions and caveats: Circulating CD8+ T-cell counts were tracked by baseline clonality, which exceeded that of age-matched healthy donors. Different sampling times were used for sustained-remission and progressing patients. Under therapy, public clonotypes either contracted or stayed stable, and they were uncommon. Clonality rose at ibrutinib response, held steady in sustained remission, and fell toward baseline at progression.

The germline CDR1 and CDR2 sequences are MNHEY and SVGAGI. V lost 5 bases to trimming and J lost 10 bases, with 12 bases between them. The CDR3 has 13 residues. Sequenced by immunoSEQ multiplex PCR; TCRdb stores in-frame clones only, minus some. The sample includes 200,000 or so clones, more than 70% seen only once; the top ten take about an eighth. On this clone itself: Its antigen is undetermined.

The material was PBMCs, obtained after 12 months of ibrutinib treatment. This TCR was sampled from a human donor with chronic lymphocytic leukemia. This chain joins TRBV6-5 and TRBJ1-6, with D unresolved. The CDR3 region has the DNA TGTGCCAGCAGTGGCAGGAGTGGGTCACCCCTCCACTTT. Translation: CASSGRSGSPLHF.